The source of this T cell receptor (beta chain) is a study of T-cell reconstitution after alpha-beta-depleted transplantation in children. The CDR3 is made up of 15 amino acids. V dropped 4 bases and J dropped 8; count of bases not matched to a gene: 11. Per germline, CDR1 MNHEY and CDR2 SVGAGI. For TCRbeta, the library was prepared with unique molecular identifiers. TCRdb used MiXCR to reprocess the PCR reads, holding one entry per CDR3 protein. Of 300,000 to 400,000 distinct CDR3 sequences in the sample, 15% to 20% were seen once. V usage is TRBV6-5 and J usage is TRBJ2-1; TRBD2 aligns across 7 bases. This sequence was found in a male patient aged 2-15 years who had a stem cell transplant for acute lymphoblastic leukemia, so the T cells may come from the graft donor. The sample here was PBMCs, mostly from graft donor cells, taken 360 days after TCRalphabeta/CD19-depleted stem cell transplant. DNA for the CDR3: TGTGCCAGCAGTTCCTACACCGGGACTATGTATGAGCAGTTCTTC. Translation gives CASSSYTGTMYEQFF.